The 2 T cell receptor beta chains presented below share a single source sample, sequenced in a study of human T cells and chemical hapten exposure. Researchers extracted total RNA from unfractionated whole blood. Using its own MiXCR run on the 5' RACE reads, TCRdb lists one record per CDR3 protein. The sample includes about 120,000 distinct CDR3 sequences, approximately 19% of them seen just once. All receptors derive from a human donor in good health.

The chain has TRBV12-3 or TRBV12-4 and TRBJ2-5, with 12 bases matching TRBD2. The V gene end was trimmed by 8 bases and the J gene end by 5 bases; junction bases not matched to a gene: 12. The CDR3 is made up of 16 amino acids. CDR3 bases: TGTGCCAGCGGATTACGACTAGCGGGAGTCGGGGAGACCCAGTACTTC. Protein: CASGLRLAGVGETQYF.

This clonotype was picked up a small number of times. The chain carries TRBV19 and TRBJ2-3, with TRBD2 matching over 11 bases. The germline CDR1 and CDR2 sequences are LNHDA and SQIVND (reference sequence). V was pared by 1 base and J by 0 bases, with 3 bases of the junction left unmatched. The CDR3 is made up of 17 amino acids. CDR3 amino acids: CASSIALAGGSTDTQYF. CDR3 sequence (DNA): TGTGCCAGTAGTATAGCCCTAGCGGGAGGTAGCACAGATACGCAGTATTTT.